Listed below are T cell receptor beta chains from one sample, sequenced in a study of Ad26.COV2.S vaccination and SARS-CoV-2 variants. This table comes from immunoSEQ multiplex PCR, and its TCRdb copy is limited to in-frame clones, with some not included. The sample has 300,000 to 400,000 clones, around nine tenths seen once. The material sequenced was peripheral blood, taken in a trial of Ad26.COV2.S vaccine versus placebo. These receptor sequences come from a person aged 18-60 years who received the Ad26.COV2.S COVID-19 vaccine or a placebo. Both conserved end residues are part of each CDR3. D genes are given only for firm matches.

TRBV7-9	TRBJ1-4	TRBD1	CASSLARWGTDSENEKLFF	TGTGCCAGCAGCTTAGCACGCTGGGGGACAGATTCGGAGAATGAAAAACTGTTTTTT
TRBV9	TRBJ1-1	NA	CATQTEAPNTEAFF	TGTGCCACCCAAACCGAAGCCCCGAACACTGAAGCTTTCTTT
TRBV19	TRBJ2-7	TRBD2	CASWGGNEQYF	TGTGCCAGTTGGGGAGGGAACGAGCAGTACTTC
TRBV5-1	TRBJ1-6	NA	CASRWTADNNSPLHF	TGCGCCAGCAGGTGGACAGCCGATAATAATTCACCCCTCCACTTT
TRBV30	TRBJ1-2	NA	CAWSLGGGYTF	TGTGCCTGGAGTCTAGGAGGTGGCTACACCTTC
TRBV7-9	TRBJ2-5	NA	CASRPKLGHTSQETQYF	TGTGCCAGCAGGCCAAAGTTAGGACACACATCCCAAGAGACCCAGTACTTC
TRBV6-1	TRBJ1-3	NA	CASSESKAPRDSGNTIYF	TGTGCCAGCAGTGAATCAAAGGCGCCGCGAGACTCTGGAAACACCATATATTTT
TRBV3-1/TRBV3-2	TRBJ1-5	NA	CASSQGGVNQPQHF	TGTGCCAGCAGCCAAGGGGGGGTCAATCAGCCCCAGCATTTT
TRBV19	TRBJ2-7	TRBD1	CASSGTGGEQYF	TGTGCCAGTAGCGGGACAGGTGGAGAGCAGTACTTC
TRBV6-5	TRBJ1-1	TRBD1	CASSYSWQGVTEAFF	TGTGCCAGCAGTTACTCCTGGCAGGGGGTAACTGAAGCTTTCTTT
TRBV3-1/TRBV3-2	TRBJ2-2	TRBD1	CASSPRTGGKPNTGELFF	TGTGCCAGCAGCCCCCGGACAGGGGGCAAGCCGAACACCGGGGAGCTGTTTTTT
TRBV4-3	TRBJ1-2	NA	CAAGSAAGGYTF	TGCGCCGCCGGTTCAGCAGCTGGGGGCTACACCTTC
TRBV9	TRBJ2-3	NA	CASSTPPGGHTDTQYF	TGTGCCAGCAGTACCCCTCCGGGTGGGCACACAGATACGCAGTATTTT
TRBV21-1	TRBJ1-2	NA	CQTNYGYTF	TGTCAAACTAACTATGGCTACACCTTC